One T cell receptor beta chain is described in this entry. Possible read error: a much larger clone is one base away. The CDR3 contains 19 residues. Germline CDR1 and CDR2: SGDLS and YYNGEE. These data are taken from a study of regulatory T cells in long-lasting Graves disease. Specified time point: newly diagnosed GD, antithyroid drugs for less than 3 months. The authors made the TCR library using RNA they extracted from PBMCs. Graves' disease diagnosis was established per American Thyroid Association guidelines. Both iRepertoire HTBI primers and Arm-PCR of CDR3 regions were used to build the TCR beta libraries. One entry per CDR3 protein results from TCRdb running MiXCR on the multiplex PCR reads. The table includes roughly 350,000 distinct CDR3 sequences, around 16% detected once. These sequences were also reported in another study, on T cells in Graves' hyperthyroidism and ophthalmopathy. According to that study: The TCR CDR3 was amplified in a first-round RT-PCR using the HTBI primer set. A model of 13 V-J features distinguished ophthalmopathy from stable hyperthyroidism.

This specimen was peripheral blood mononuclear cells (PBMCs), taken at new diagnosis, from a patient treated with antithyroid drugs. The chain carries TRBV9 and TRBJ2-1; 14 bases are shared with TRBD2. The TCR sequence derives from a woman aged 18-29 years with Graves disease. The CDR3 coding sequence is TGTTCCAGCAGACAAGGACTAGCGGGGGGTTTTGGTCGTTACAATGAGCAGTTCTTC. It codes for CSSRQGLAGGFGRYNEQFF. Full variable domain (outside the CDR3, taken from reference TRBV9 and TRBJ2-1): DSGVTQTPKHLITATGQRVTLRCSPRSGDLSVYWYQQSLDQGLQFLIQYYNGEERAKGNILERFSAQQFPDLHSELNLSSLELGDSALYFCSSRQGLAGGFGRYNEQFFGPGTRLTVL.